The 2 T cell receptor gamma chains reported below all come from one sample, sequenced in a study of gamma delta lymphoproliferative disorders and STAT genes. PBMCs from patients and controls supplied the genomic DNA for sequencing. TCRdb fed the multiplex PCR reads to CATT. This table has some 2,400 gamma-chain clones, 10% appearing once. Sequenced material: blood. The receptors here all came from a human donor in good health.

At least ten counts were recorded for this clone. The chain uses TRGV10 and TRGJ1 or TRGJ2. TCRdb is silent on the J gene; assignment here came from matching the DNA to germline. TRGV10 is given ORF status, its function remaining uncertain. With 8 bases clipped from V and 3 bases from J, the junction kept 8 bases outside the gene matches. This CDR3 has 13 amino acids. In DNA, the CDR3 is TGTGCTGCGTGGGATTGGAGTTATTATAAGAAACTCTTT. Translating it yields CAAWDWSYYKKLF.

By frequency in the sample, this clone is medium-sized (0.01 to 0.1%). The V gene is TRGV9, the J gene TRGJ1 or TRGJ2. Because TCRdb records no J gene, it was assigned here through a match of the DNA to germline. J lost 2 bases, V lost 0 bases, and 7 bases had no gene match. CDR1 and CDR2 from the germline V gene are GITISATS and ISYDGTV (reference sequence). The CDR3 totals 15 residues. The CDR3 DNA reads TGTGCCTTGTGGGAGGTGCTTACCTATTATTATAAGAAACTCTTT. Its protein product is CALWEVLTYYYKKLF.